This TCR beta chain was sequenced in a study of T cells in Graves' hyperthyroidism and ophthalmopathy. This clonotype was seen repeatedly, ten times or more. The antigen remains unidentified. Stable Graves' hyperthyroidism meant no ophthalmopathy progression within 18 months. Each 10 ml fresh peripheral blood draw supplied the PBMCs. With 3 bases removed from V and 7 bases from J, the gap between germline ends came to 12 bases. There are 14 residues in the CDR3. Germline values: CDR1 KGHDR, CDR2 SFDVKD. Findings of the study overall: Researchers report that a 13 V-J model separated ophthalmopathy from stable hyperthyroidism.

Researchers amplified the TCR beta CDR3 regions from RNA transcripts. With the HTBI primer set, the TCR CDR3 went through a first round of RT-PCR. TCRdb reprocessed the multiplex PCR reads via MiXCR and lists one record per CDR3 protein. The table includes about 710,000 distinct CDR3 sequences, about a sixth detected once. The V call is TRBV24-1, the J call TRBJ2-1; D gene uncertain. The TCR comes from a man between 18 and 35 years old with Graves' hyperthyroidism. Input material: blood. CDR3 in amino acids: CATSDPMGWNEQFF. Written as DNA, the CDR3 is TGTGCCACCAGTGATCCCATGGGGTGGAATGAGCAGTTCTTC.